The TCR beta chain described here comes from a study of control samples from healthy donors and cancer patients. Germline V gene data show CDR1 as MGHRA and CDR2 as YSYEKL. The CDR3 length is 16 residues. V lost 4 bases and J lost 3; bases outside the gene matches: 9. Sequencing used immunoSEQ multiplex PCR; TCRdb keeps in-frame clones, though not all of them. The table records fewer than 250,000 clones, about 90% of them present only once. The receptor was isolated from a man aged 25-40 years in good health. The J gene is TRBJ1-3, the V gene TRBV4-1; 7 nucleotides agree with TRBD1. The material sequenced was blood. The CDR3: CASSPYGTELGNTIYF. CDR3 coding DNA: TGCGCCAGCAGCCCGTACGGGACAGAACTTGGAAACACCATATATTTT.